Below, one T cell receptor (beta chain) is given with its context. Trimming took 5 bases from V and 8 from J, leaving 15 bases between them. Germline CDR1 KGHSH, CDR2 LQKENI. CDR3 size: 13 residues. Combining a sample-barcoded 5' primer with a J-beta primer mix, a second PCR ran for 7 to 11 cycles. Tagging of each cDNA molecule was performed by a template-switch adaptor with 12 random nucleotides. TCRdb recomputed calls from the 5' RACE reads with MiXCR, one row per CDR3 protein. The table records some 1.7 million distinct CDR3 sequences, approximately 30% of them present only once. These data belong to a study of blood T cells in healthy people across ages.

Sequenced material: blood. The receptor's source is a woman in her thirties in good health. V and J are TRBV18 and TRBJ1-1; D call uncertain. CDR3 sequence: CASSADGGVEAFF. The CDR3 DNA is TGTGCCAGCTCAGCAGACGGCGGGGTAGAAGCTTTCTTT.